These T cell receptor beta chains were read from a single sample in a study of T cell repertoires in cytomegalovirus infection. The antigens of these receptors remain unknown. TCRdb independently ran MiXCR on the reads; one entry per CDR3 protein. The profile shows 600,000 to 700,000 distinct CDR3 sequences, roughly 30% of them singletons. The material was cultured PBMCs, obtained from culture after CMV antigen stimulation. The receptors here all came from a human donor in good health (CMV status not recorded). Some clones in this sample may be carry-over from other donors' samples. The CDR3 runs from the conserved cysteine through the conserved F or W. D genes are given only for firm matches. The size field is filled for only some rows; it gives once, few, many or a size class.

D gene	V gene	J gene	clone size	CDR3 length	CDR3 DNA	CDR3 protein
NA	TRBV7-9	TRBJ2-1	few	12	TGTGCCAGCAGCAATACACAGAATGAGCAGTTCTTC	CASSNTQNEQFF
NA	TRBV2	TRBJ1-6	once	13	TGTGCCAGCAAGTCGACCGCGAATTCACCCCTCCACTTT	CASKSTANSPLHF
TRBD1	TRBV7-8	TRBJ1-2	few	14	TGTGCCAGCAGCCCGGGACAGGTGTTCTATGGCTACACCTTC	CASSPGQVFYGYTF
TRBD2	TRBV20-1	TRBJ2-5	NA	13	TGCAGTGCTACCGGGACTAACCAAGAGACCCAGTACTTC	CSATGTNQETQYF
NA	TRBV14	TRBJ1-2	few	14	TGTGCCAGCAGCCTCAATCCCCTGGGCTATGGCTACACCTTC	CASSLNPLGYGYTF
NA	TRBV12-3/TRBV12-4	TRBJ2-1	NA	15	TGTGCCAGCAGCCATCGAGTTGTGGATTACAATGAGCAGTTCTTC	CASSHRVVDYNEQFF
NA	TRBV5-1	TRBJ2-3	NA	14	TGCGCCAGCACCTTAGAAGATTCCACAGATACGCAGTATTTT	CASTLEDSTDTQYF
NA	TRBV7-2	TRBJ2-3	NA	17	TGTGCCAGCAGCCCGAGCCGTTCGGGACTTTACACAGATACGCAGTATTTT	CASSPSRSGLYTDTQYF
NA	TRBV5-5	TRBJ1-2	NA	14	TGTGCCAGCAGCCCGGCGGGGCCCAACTATGGCTACACCTTC	CASSPAGPNYGYTF
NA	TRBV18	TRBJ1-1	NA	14	TGTGCCAGCTCACCACTTGGGGGGCAAACTGAAGCTTTCTTT	CASSPLGGQTEAFF
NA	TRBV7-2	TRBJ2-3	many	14	TGTGCCAGCAGCCCCGGGACTGGCATGGATACGCAGTATTTT	CASSPGTGMDTQYF
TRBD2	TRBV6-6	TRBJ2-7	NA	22	TGTGCCAGCAGTTACTCGTCTACAATACTAGCGGGATTACGGAAAAATGACTACGAGCAGTACTTC	CASSYSSTILAGLRKNDYEQYF
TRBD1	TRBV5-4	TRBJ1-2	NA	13	TGTGCCAGCAGCCTACAGGGGACTATGGGCTACACCTTC	CASSLQGTMGYTF
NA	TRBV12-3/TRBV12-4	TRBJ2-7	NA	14	TGTGCCAGCAGCCTCCGCGACGGAACCTACGAGCAGTACTTC	CASSLRDGTYEQYF
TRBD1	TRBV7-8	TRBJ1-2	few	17	TGTGCCAGCAGCTATAGACAGGGGTGGCAGATTGGCTATGGCTACACCTTC	CASSYRQGWQIGYGYTF
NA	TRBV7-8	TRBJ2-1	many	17	TGTGCCAGCAGCTATGGTGGGGATTGGGGACCCTACAATGAGCAGTTCTTC	CASSYGGDWGPYNEQFF
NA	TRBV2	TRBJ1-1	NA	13	TGTGCCAGCAACCCAGGGCTGACCACTGAAGCTTTCTTT	CASNPGLTTEAFF
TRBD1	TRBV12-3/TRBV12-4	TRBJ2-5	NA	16	TGTGCCAGCAGCAAGGGGAGAAGGCAGGGGGCCAGGGCCCAGTACTTC	CASSKGRRQGARAQYF
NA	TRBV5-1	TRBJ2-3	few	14	TGCGCCAGCAGGGAGTCAGACAACACAGATACGCAGTATTTT	CASRESDNTDTQYF
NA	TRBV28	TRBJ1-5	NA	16	TGTGCCAGCACCTTTCTGGACAGTCAAGGAAATCAGCCCCAGCATTTT	CASTFLDSQGNQPQHF
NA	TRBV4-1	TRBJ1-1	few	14	TGCGCCAGCAGTCGCGCTGGAAATGGAAATGAAGCTTTCTTT	CASSRAGNGNEAFF
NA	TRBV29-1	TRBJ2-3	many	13	TGCAGCGTCCGGGACGGAGGCACAGATACGCAGTATTTT	CSVRDGGTDTQYF
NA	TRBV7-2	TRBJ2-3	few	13	TGTGCCAGCAGGCCCAAAGGGAGAGATACGCAGTATTTT	CASRPKGRDTQYF
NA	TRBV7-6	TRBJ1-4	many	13	TGTGCCAGCGGTACAGGAGTAAATGAAAAACTGTTTTTT	CASGTGVNEKLFF
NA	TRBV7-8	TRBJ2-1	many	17	TGTGCCAGCAGCTTAGCGGGATTGCGAACCCTCCCCAATGAGCAGTTCTTC	CASSLAGLRTLPNEQFF
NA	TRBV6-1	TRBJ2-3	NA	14	TGTGCCAGCAGTGAATCTAAGACAGCAGATACGCAGTATTTT	CASSESKTADTQYF
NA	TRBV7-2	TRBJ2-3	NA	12	TGTGCCAGCAGCTACAATACGGATACGCAGTATTTT	CASSYNTDTQYF
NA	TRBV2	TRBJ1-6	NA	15	TGTGCCAGCAGCCTAAGCGAAGGGGCGAATTCACCCCTCCACTTT	CASSLSEGANSPLHF
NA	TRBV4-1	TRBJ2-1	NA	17	TGCGCCAGCAGCCCGGGGGACCTAGGGGGGTATTACAATGAGCAGTTCTTC	CASSPGDLGGYYNEQFF
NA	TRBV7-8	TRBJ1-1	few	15	TGTGCCAGCAGCTTAGCTGGGGTCCCGAACACTGAAGCTTTCTTT	CASSLAGVPNTEAFF
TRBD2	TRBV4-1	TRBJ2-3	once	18	TGCGCCAGCAGCCAAGTGGTGTCCCTAGCGGGGCCCACGAATACGCAGTATTTT	CASSQVVSLAGPTNTQYF
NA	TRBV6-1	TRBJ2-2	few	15	TGTGCCAGCAGTGCCGCCGGGCCGCGCTCCGGGGAGCTGTTTTTT	CASSAAGPRSGELFF
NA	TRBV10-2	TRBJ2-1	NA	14	TGCGCCAGCAGAACGGTCGACAGGAGCAATGAGCAGTTCTTC	CASRTVDRSNEQFF
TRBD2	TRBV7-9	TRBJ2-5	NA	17	TGTGCCAGCAGCTTAGGGGGACTAGCGGGAAGAGGCGGGACCCAGTACTTC	CASSLGGLAGRGGTQYF
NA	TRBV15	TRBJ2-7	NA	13	TGTGCCACCAGCAGAGAGGGCGGGGACGAGCAGTACTTC	CATSREGGDEQYF
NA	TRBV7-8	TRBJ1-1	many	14	TGTGCCAGCAGCTTAGAGGGAGGGGTCTCGGGAGCTTTCTTT	CASSLEGGVSGAFF
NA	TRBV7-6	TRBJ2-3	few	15	TGTGCCAGCAGTTTACCGGGGTCCTTTCAGTTTTCGCAGTATTTT	CASSLPGSFQFSQYF
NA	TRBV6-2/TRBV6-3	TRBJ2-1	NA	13	TGTGCCAGCAGTAAGGGACTGCTTAATGAGCAGTTCTTC	CASSKGLLNEQFF
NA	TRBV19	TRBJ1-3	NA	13	TGTGCCAGTACTCTCCAGGACGGAAACACCATATATTTT	CASTLQDGNTIYF
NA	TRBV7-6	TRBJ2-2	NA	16	TGTGCCAGCAGCGAGAGGGTGGCCCAACACACCGGGGAGCTGTTTTTT	CASSERVAQHTGELFF
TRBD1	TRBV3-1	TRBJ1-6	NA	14	TGTGCCAGCAGCGATGGACAGGCTCCTTCACCCCTCCACTTT	CASSDGQAPSPLHF
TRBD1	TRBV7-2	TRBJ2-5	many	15	TGTGCCAGCAGCCCAGGGGGATGGCAGGGAAAGACCCAGTACTTC	CASSPGGWQGKTQYF
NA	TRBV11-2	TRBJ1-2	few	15	TGTGCCAGCAGTTCAGGGGATCCTCTACTCTATGGCTACACCTTC	CASSSGDPLLYGYTF
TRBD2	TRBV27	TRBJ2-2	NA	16	TGTGCCAGCAGTTGGGCTAGCGGGACGAACACCGGGGAGCTGTTTTTT	CASSWASGTNTGELFF
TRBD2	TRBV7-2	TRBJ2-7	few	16	TGTGCCAGCAGCTTGGGCGGGAGGGGTAAGTCCGACGAGCAGTACTTC	CASSLGGRGKSDEQYF
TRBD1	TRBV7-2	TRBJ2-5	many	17	TGTGCCAGCAGCCGACAGAGGGACAGGTGGTCCGGGGAGACCCAGTACTTC	CASSRQRDRWSGETQYF
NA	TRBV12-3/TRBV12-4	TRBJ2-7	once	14	TGTGCCAGCAGTTTAGCCAGGCTCATCTACGAGCAGTACTTC	CASSLARLIYEQYF
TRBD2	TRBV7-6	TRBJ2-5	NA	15	TGTGCCAGCAGCTCCGGGACTAGGAGCCAAGAGACCCAGTACTTC	CASSSGTRSQETQYF
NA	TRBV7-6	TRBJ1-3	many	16	TGTGCCAGCAGCTTAGCGCTCGGCAGCTCTGGAAACACCATATATTTT	CASSLALGSSGNTIYF
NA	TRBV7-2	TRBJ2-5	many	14	TGTGCCAGCAGCCTAAGCGGCGGCCCAGTGTCCCAGTACTTC	CASSLSGGPVSQYF